A selection of T cell receptor beta chains follows, all from one sample in a study of cytomegalovirus exposure and HLA in healthy donors. Here immunoSEQ multiplex PCR was the method, and the copy in TCRdb shows in-frame clones only, minus some. The sample's table shows about 25,000 clones. The sequenced sample consisted of PBMCs. The receptors shown here come from a male donor in good health and CMV-seropositive. Each CDR3 is given with its conserved first and last residue. A D gene is named only where the DNA matches it firmly.

>-|TRBV9|TRBJ1-4
TGTGCCAGCAGCCCCCGGGGAGGGGAGGGTGAAAAACTGTTTTTT
CASSPRGGEGEKLFF
>TRBD1|TRBV19|TRBJ1-5
TGTGCCTCCTCGTCGCAGGGGGCTCAGCCCCAGCATTTT
CASSSQGAQPQHF
>-|TRBV29-1|TRBJ2-3
TGCAGCGCCTCAGGTTCCACTGGCACACCAGATACGCAGTATTTT
CSASGSTGTPDTQYF
>-|TRBV18|TRBJ1-3
TGTGCCAGCTCACGGGACACCGTCTCTGGAAACACCATATATTTT
CASSRDTVSGNTIYF
>-|TRBV29-1|TRBJ2-7
TGCAGCGTTGTTAACACCTACGAGCAGTACTTC
CSVVNTYEQYF
>-|TRBV28|TRBJ2-2
TGTGCCAGCAGTTTATCACGGTATGGCGGGGAGCTGTTTTTT
CASSLSRYGGELFF
>TRBD1|TRBV29-1|TRBJ2-7
TGCAGCGTGGAAGACACAGGGGGCAGGGGCGAGCAGTACTTC
CSVEDTGGRGEQYF
>TRBD1|TRBV7-9|TRBJ2-1
TGTGCCAGCAGCCCCGGGACAGGGGGTGACAATGAGCAGTTCTTC
CASSPGTGGDNEQFF
>TRBD2|TRBV4-2|TRBJ2-1
TGTGCCAGCAGCGGGACAAAGCGGGAGGGAGTTGATGAGCAGTTCTTC
CASSGTKREGVDEQFF
>TRBD1|TRBV13|TRBJ2-3
TGTGCCAGCAGCCATCACAGGGGGTCGACAGATACGCAGTATTTT
CASSHHRGSTDTQYF
>TRBD2|TRBV13|TRBJ2-3
TGTGCCAGCAGCCCCTCTAGCGGGGGGGGCACAGATACGCAGTATTTT
CASSPSSGGGTDTQYF
>-|TRBV28|TRBJ2-3
TGTGCCAGCAGTCCTGGACAGCTGTCAGATACGCAGTATTTT
CASSPGQLSDTQYF
>-|TRBV18|TRBJ2-2
TGTGCCAGCTCACCATACACTATAACAGGAGGGGCCACCGGGGAGCTGTTTTTT
CASSPYTITGGATGELFF
>TRBD2|TRBV29-1|TRBJ2-7
TGCAGCGTAAGGGACTACTCAACCTACGAGCAGTACTTC
CSVRDYSTYEQYF
>-|TRBV6-1|TRBJ2-7
TGTGCCAGCAGTGAAGGTCTCTCCTACGAGCAGTACTTC
CASSEGLSYEQYF
>TRBD1|TRBV6-1|TRBJ1-1
TGTGCCAGCACATCGGACAGGGATCAAGCTTTCTTT
CASTSDRDQAFF
>-|TRBV28|TRBJ1-1
TGTGCCAGCAGTTTATGGGAGAACGCTGAAGCTTTCTTT
CASSLWENAEAFF
>TRBD1|TRBV9|TRBJ2-7
TGTGCCAGCAGCTCCCAGGGGGCTAGCACGGGCGAGCAGTACTTC
CASSSQGASTGEQYF
>-|TRBV19|TRBJ1-2
TGTGCCACTACCCGACAGGATGTGTATGGCTACACCTTC
CATTRQDVYGYTF
>TRBD1|TRBV9|TRBJ2-7
TGTGCCAGCAGCGGGGGACAGGGGGTAACCTACGAGCAGTACTTC
CASSGGQGVTYEQYF
>-|TRBV7-7|TRBJ2-7
TGTGCTTCCAAAGCAGGGTACTACGAGCAGTACTTC
CASKAGYYEQYF
>TRBD1|TRBV5-6|TRBJ1-2
TGTGCCAGCAGCCAAGCAGGGGGCTATGGCTACACCTTC
CASSQAGGYGYTF
>TRBD1|TRBV9|TRBJ1-2
TGTGCCAGCAGCGTAGCTACAGGGGTCGAGGGCTACACCTTC
CASSVATGVEGYTF
>TRBD1|TRBV6-6|TRBJ1-5
TGTGCCAGCCGACAGGGACAGCAGAATCAGCCCCAGCATTTT
CASRQGQQNQPQHF
>-|TRBV29-1|TRBJ2-7
TGCAGCGCGGGATCATCAGGTAACGAGCAGTACTTC
CSAGSSGNEQYF
>-|TRBV18|TRBJ2-7
TGTGCCAGCTCACCTGCGCGGGACGGCGAGCAGTACTTC
CASSPARDGEQYF
>-|TRBV11-3|TRBJ2-1
TGTGCCAGCAGCTTTATCAGGGGCAGTGAGCAGTTCTTC
CASSFIRGSEQFF
>TRBD2|TRBV9|TRBJ2-3
TGTGCCAGCAGCGTAGACAGCGGGGGGCTAGGCACAGATACGCAGTATTTT
CASSVDSGGLGTDTQYF
>TRBD2|TRBV6-1|TRBJ2-5
TGTGCCAGCAGTCCTGGGCCCATGAGCGCGGGGGGCCAGTACTTC
CASSPGPMSAGGQYF
>-|TRBV14|TRBJ2-7
TGTGCCAGCAGCGGAACAGGGTTCCCTTTATACGAGCAGTACTTC
CASSGTGFPLYEQYF
>TRBD1|TRBV19|TRBJ1-5
TGTGCCAGTAGTTCCCTTGGACAGGCCTCCTATCAGCCCCAGCATTTT
CASSSLGQASYQPQHF
>-|TRBV4-1|TRBJ2-7
TGCGCCAGCAGCCAAGACCCAGGGGACTACGAGCAGTACTTC
CASSQDPGDYEQYF
>TRBD2|TRBV2|TRBJ2-7
TGTGCCAGCAGTGCCCGGACTAGCGGGGGGTTGAGTAAGCAGTACTTC
CASSARTSGGLSKQYF
>-|TRBV4-2|TRBJ2-7
TGTGCCAGCAGCCAAGTCACGAGGGAACCCTACGAGCAGTACTTC
CASSQVTREPYEQYF
>-|TRBV4-1|TRBJ1-2
TGCGCCAGCAGCCAAGAAACTTATTGGGACACTAACTATGGCTACACCTTC
CASSQETYWDTNYGYTF
>TRBD1|TRBV18|TRBJ2-7
TGTGCCAGCTCACGACAGGGGGACACCTACGAGCAGTACTTC
CASSRQGDTYEQYF
>TRBD1|TRBV5-1|TRBJ2-3
TGCGCCAGCAGCTTGACAGGGGTAGATACGCAGTATTTT
CASSLTGVDTQYF
>-|TRBV7-9|TRBJ2-7
TGTGCCAGCAGCCTGTCCGGAACAGGGCCCGAGCAGTACTTC
CASSLSGTGPEQYF
>-|TRBV5-8|TRBJ1-5
TGTGCCAGCAGCTTGGGAGGGGAGGATTTTAGCAATCAGCCCCAGCATTTT
CASSLGGEDFSNQPQHF
>-|TRBV28|TRBJ2-7
TGTGCCAGCAGTTTATTAGACATAGGGGCCTACGAGCAGTACTTC
CASSLLDIGAYEQYF
>TRBD2|TRBV28|TRBJ2-1
TGTGCCCATAATATAGCGGGGGGGCGGAATGAGCAGTTCTTC
CAHNIAGGRNEQFF
>-|TRBV5-1|TRBJ1-2
TGCGCCAGCGCCCGGGGAGTGACCTTTAACTATGGCTACACCTTC
CASARGVTFNYGYTF
>-|TRBV9|TRBJ1-2
TGTGCCAGCAGCCCAAGGCAGGGGAGCTATGGCTACACCTTC
CASSPRQGSYGYTF
>-|TRBV5-1|TRBJ2-2
TGCGCCAGCAGCCCGGGGGATCGGAGGCGCGTGGAAACCGGGGAGCTGTTTTTT
CASSPGDRRRVETGELFF
>-|TRBV28|TRBJ1-2
TGTGCCAGCGGGAGTAACTATGGCTACACCTTC
CASGSNYGYTF
>TRBD2|TRBV28|TRBJ2-6
TGTGCCAGCAGTTGGACTAGCGGACTGCTATACTCTGGGGCCAACGTCCTGACTTTC
CASSWTSGLLYSGANVLTF
>TRBD1|TRBV30|TRBJ1-1
TGTGCCTGGACAGCAGGGGGCGCCGACAATAATGAAGCTTTCTTT
CAWTAGGADNNEAFF
>-|TRBV27|TRBJ1-4
TGTGCCAGCAGATCCCAAGATAGACTGTTTTTT
CASRSQDRLFF
>-|TRBV4-1|TRBJ1-1
TGCGCCAGCAGCCAAGTCGGACAGATAACTGAAGCTTTCTTT
CASSQVGQITEAFF
>-|TRBV29-1|TRBJ2-7
TGCAGCGTTGCTGGGCCCGCCTACGAGCAGTACTTC
CSVAGPAYEQYF